The clone carrying this TCR beta chain came up many times. Its antigen is still unknown. The record originates from a study of regulatory T cells in long-lasting Graves disease. Overall study findings and caveats: Less diverse TCR repertoires were seen in persistent Graves' patients than in newly diagnosed ones. Persistent patients shared more public clonotypes (over 2,500) than new patients (approximately 1,000). The study found TRBV28, TRBJ1-2 and TRBJ2-5 favored in persistent disease.

There are 15 residues in the CDR3. V dropped 7 bases and J dropped 10 bases, with 23 bases sitting between them. Per germline, CDR1 MDHEN and CDR2 SYDVKM. Relying on iRepertoire HTBI primers and Arm-PCR of CDR3 regions, the team built TCR beta libraries. One entry per CDR3 protein results from TCRdb running MiXCR on the multiplex PCR reads. The sample consists of 680,000 or so distinct CDR3 sequences, around 15% of them appearing once. Sample time point: newly diagnosed GD, antithyroid drugs for less than 3 months. RNA isolated from PBMCs was used to make the TCR library. These data are also associated with another study on T cells in Graves' hyperthyroidism and ophthalmopathy. That work contributes: With the HTBI primer set, the TCR CDR3 went through a first round of RT-PCR.

The sequence was collected from a woman aged 25-40 years with Graves disease. Sample: peripheral blood mononuclear cells (PBMCs), taken at new diagnosis, from a patient treated with antithyroid drugs. The chain is built from TRBV28 and TRBJ2-1; D is perhaps TRBD2 (7 bases). The CDR3 DNA reads as TGTGCCAGCAACCTCGCCGGCGGGCCGGGGGGCGAGCAGTTCTTC. It is translated as CASNLAGGPGGEQFF. Full variable domain (missing parts from reference TRBV28 and TRBJ2-1): DVKVTQSSRYLVKRTGEKVFLECVQDMDHENMFWYRQDPGLGLRLIYFSYDVKMKEKGDIPEGYSVSREKKERFSLILESASTNQTSMYLCASNLAGGPGGEQFFGPGTRLTVL.